The 20 T cell receptor beta chains below all came from one sample that was sequenced in a study of cytomegalovirus exposure and HLA in healthy donors. Primers for the PCR totalled 60 Vbeta and 13 Jbeta. TCRdb's copy holds only in-frame clones and misses some; the assay was immunoSEQ multiplex PCR. The table records more than 130,000 clones, about 80% of them present only once. Material: PBMCs. These receptors originate from a male donor in good health and CMV-seronegative.

The V call is TRBV5-6, the J call TRBJ1-2; 12 bases line up with TRBD1. CDR1 is SGHDT and CDR2 is YYEEEE in the germline V gene. The CDR3 runs 15 residues. V trimming: 5 bases; J trimming: 8 bases; junction bases outside the gene matches: 10. The CDR3 DNA sequence: TGTGCCAGCAGTTTTCGGGACAGGGGGCCGGTAGGCTACACCTTC. Protein: CASSFRDRGPVGYTF.

This clone was counted once. J is TRBJ1-5 and V is TRBV5-1; TRBD1 aligns across 11 bases. The CDR3 runs to 15 residues. The ends lost 0 bases at V and 6 bases at J; junction bases unmatched: 2. The germline V gene has CDR1 SGHRS and CDR2 YFSETQ. CDR3 sequence reads: CASSLGGTGGQPQHF. CDR3 nucleotide sequence: TGCGCCAGCAGCTTGGGCGGGACAGGGGGTCAGCCCCAGCATTTT.

The chain employs TRBV27 and TRBJ2-2; D may be TRBD1 (6 bases). Germline V gene data show CDR1 as MNHEY and CDR2 as SMNVEV (reference sequence). V shed 0 bases and J shed 5 bases, with 13 bases lying between them. The CDR3 covers 16 residues. CDR3 loop: CASSLSVQGFTGELFF. CDR3 in DNA: TGTGCCAGCAGTTTATCGGTGCAGGGGTTTACCGGGGAGCTGTTTTTT.

This chain connects TRBV11-2 to TRBJ1-2, with no clear D. The length of the CDR3 is 13 residues. Trimming removed 5 bases from V and 7 bases from J, with 14 bases in between. Germline CDR1 reads SGHAT; CDR2 reads FQNNGV. CDR3: CASSDQGLSGYTF. Written as DNA, the CDR3 is TGTGCCAGCAGCGACCAAGGACTCTCTGGCTACACCTTC.

The chain combines TRBV18 with TRBJ2-1, with 7 bases lining up with TRBD1. J lost 9 bases, V lost 3 bases, and 14 bases had no gene match. Germline lookup yields CDR1 KGHSH and CDR2 LQKENI. The CDR3 length is 16 residues. CDR3 sequence (DNA): TGTGCCAGCTCACCCTCAGGACAGGTACTACTGGGTGAGCAGTTCTTC. Residues: CASSPSGQVLLGEQFF.

J is TRBJ1-3 and V is TRBV7-9; D not certain. Germline V gives CDR1 SEHNR, CDR2 FQNEAQ (reference sequence). The length of the CDR3 is 15 residues. Trimming left V 5 bases short and J 0 bases short, with 11 bases between. The CDR3 loop reads CASSQQLTSGNTIYF. The CDR3, as DNA: TGTGCCAGCAGCCAACAGTTAACCTCTGGAAACACCATATATTTT.

This rearrangement joins TRBV7-8 to TRBJ1-4; possibly TRBD1 for D (6 bases). In germline, CDR1 is SGHVS, CDR2 FQNEAQ. The CDR3 covers 14 residues. V was clipped by 6 bases and J by 8 bases, with 16 bases between them. CDR3 sequence (DNA): TGTGCCAGCAGTCTACAGGGTGGCGCGGAAAAACTGTTTTTT. Amino acids: CASSLQGGAEKLFF. Full variable domain (missing parts from reference TRBV7-8 and TRBJ1-4): GAGVSQSPRYKVAKRGQDVALRCDPISGHVSLFWYQQALGQGPEFLTYFQNEAQLDKSGLPSDRFFAERPEGSVSTLKIQRTQQEDSAVYLCASSLQGGAEKLFFGSGTQLSVL.

This sequence joins TRBV27 and TRBJ2-7; TRBD1 aligns across 11 bases. Germline V gene data show CDR1 as MNHEY and CDR2 as SMNVEV (reference sequence). V lost 6 bases, J lost 5 bases, and 3 bases stayed unmatched. The CDR3 length is 13 residues. CDR3 DNA sequence: TGTGCCAGCAGCGGGACAGGGGGTCACGAGCAGTACTTC. The encoded protein is CASSGTGGHEQYF.

This clone was counted a single time. The chain joins TRBV4-1 to TRBJ2-1, with 9 bases matching TRBD1. Germline V lookup: CDR1 MGHRA, CDR2 YSYEKL. V lost 3 bases and J lost 12; bases outside the gene matches: 21. The CDR3 sequence is 18 residues long. CDR3 coding DNA: TGCGCCAGCAGCCATGACTCTACAAGGGGGACAGGGCATAAAGGGCAGTTCTTC. Its translation: CASSHDSTRGTGHKGQFF.

V gene TRBV6-5 combines with J gene TRBJ1-3, with a weak D call TRBD1 (5 bases). Per germline, CDR1 MNHEY and CDR2 SVGAGI. Deletions cut 0 bases from V and 2 bases from J, with 11 bases between. The CDR3 totals 16 residues. CDR3 DNA sequence: TGTGCCAGCAGTTACTCTGGGGGAGGCCCTGGAAACACCATATATTTT. It encodes CASSYSGGGPGNTIYF.

This sequence joins TRBV18 and TRBJ1-5, with 7 positions matching TRBD1. CDR1 is KGHSH, CDR2 LQKENI, per germline. The CDR3 covers 15 residues. V lost 5 bases and J lost 4; bases outside the gene matches: 8. The CDR3 loop is CASSEGQPENQPQHF. CDR3 nucleotides: TGTGCCAGCTCAGAGGGACAGCCAGAAAATCAGCCCCAGCATTTT.

This sequence joins TRBV9 and TRBJ2-2; TRBD1 agrees at 9 bases. The trim removed 4 bases at V and 6 bases at J, leaving 7 bases unmatched. There are 15 residues in the CDR3. Germline lookup yields CDR1 SGDLS and CDR2 YYNGEE. CDR3 DNA sequence: TGTGCCAGCAGCTTGCGACAGGGGGGCCCCGGGGAGCTGTTTTTT. Amino acid sequence: CASSLRQGGPGELFF.

This chain joins TRBV30 and TRBJ1-5; D is undetermined. The CDR3 spans 13 residues. CDR1 GTSNPN and CDR2 SVGIG come from the germline V gene (reference sequence). Trimming shortened V by 3 bases and J by 4 bases, and 10 bases separated the two germline ends. The CDR3 DNA is TGTGCCTGGAGCCGCGGCCGAAATCAGCCCCAGCATTTT. Amino acid sequence: CAWSRGRNQPQHF.

The chain has TRBV4-3 and TRBJ1-2, with 7 positions matching TRBD1. The ends lost 1 base at V and 4 bases at J; junction bases unmatched: 6. The CDR3 runs 15 residues. Looked up from germline, CDR1 is LGHNA and CDR2 is YSLEER. This chain's CDR3 is CASSQGQGSGYGYTF. The CDR3 bases are TGCGCCAGCAGCCAAGGACAGGGATCGGGCTATGGCTACACCTTC.

V gene TRBV27 combines with J gene TRBJ1-5; D is uncertain. Trimming cost V 2 bases and J 2 bases, with 16 bases left between them. Germline V lookup: CDR1 MNHEY, CDR2 SMNVEV (reference sequence). The CDR3 has 17 residues. CDR3 sequence: CASSLHSGIGGNQPQHF. DNA of the CDR3: TGTGCCAGCAGTTTACACTCGGGGATTGGCGGCAATCAGCCCCAGCATTTT.

The chain has TRBV18 and TRBJ2-4; the match to TRBD1 covers 8 bases. The CDR3 covers 16 residues. Trimming removed 4 bases from V and 3 bases from J; junction bases left unmatched: 8. Germline CDR1 reads KGHSH; CDR2 reads LQKENI. The CDR3 DNA is TGTGCCAGCTCACTCCCAGGGGGCTCGGACAAAAACATTCAGTACTTC. It translates to CASSLPGGSDKNIQYF.

The V call is TRBV29-1, the J call TRBJ2-5, with no clear D. Trimming pared 5 bases from V and 0 bases from J, leaving 7 bases between. This CDR3 is 12 amino acids long. Germline CDR1 and CDR2: SQVTM and ANQGSEA. CDR3 coding DNA: TGCAGCGTTACAGTAGACCAAGAGACCCAGTACTTC. Amino acid sequence: CSVTVDQETQYF.

The chain carries TRBV19 and TRBJ1-6; 7 bases fit TRBD1. V lost 10 bases to trimming and J lost 7 bases; unmatched junction nucleotides: 19. The germline CDR1 and CDR2 sequences are LNHDA and SQIVND (reference sequence). The CDR3 spans 17 residues. The CDR3 region has the DNA TGTGCCACCCGGACAGGTAGCTCCCGGCGATTAAATTCACCCCTCCACTTT. Translating it yields CATRTGSSRRLNSPLHF.

The chain uses TRBV10-2 and TRBJ1-1; no firm D call. Deletions cut 7 bases from V and 3 bases from J, with 12 bases between. Per germline, CDR1 WSHSY and CDR2 SAAADI. The CDR3 has 13 amino acids. CDR3 protein: CASKFYVDTEAFF. Written as DNA, the CDR3 is TGCGCCAGCAAATTCTACGTGGACACTGAAGCTTTCTTT.

This sequence joins TRBV5-1 and TRBJ1-2; maybe TRBD1 (5 bases). CDR1 and CDR2 (germline): SGHRS, YFSETQ. Trimming took 4 bases from V and 2 from J, leaving 12 bases between them. The CDR3 extends over 14 amino acids. The CDR3 here is CASSPLPGNYGYTF. The CDR3 DNA reads TGCGCCAGCAGCCCCCTTCCAGGGAACTATGGCTACACCTTC.